The rows below give T cell receptor beta chains drawn from one sample of a study of response to subunit inactivated influenza vaccine. MiXCR, run by TCRdb on the RT-PCR reads, gives a single entry per CDR3 protein. Of hundreds of thousands of distinct CDR3 sequences listed, around 13% are singletons. The source was PBMCs from blood, collected around two weeks before vaccination. Receptor source: a middle-aged man who received an inactivated influenza vaccine. CDR3s include the opening cysteine and the closing phenylalanine or tryptophan.

V: TRBV10-3
J: TRBJ2-7
CDR3: CAISGDRGVYEQYF

V: TRBV20-1
J: TRBJ1-5
CDR3: CSASPGPQPQHF

V: TRBV12-3/TRBV12-4
J: TRBJ2-7
CDR3: CASSQREGRYEQYF

V: TRBV12-3/TRBV12-4
J: TRBJ2-5
CDR3: CASSSYEKSGETQYF

V: TRBV6-2/TRBV6-3
J: TRBJ2-7
CDR3: CASSYSARTTSVHEQYF

V: TRBV6-2/TRBV6-3
J: TRBJ2-1
CDR3: CASSSGQGRDLIYNEQFF

V: TRBV20-1
J: TRBJ1-4
CDR3: CSARNTGATNEKLFF

V: TRBV6-5
J: TRBJ2-3
CDR3: CASSYSRISGTDTQYF

V: TRBV3-1
J: TRBJ1-2
CDR3: CASSQRYIADGYTF

V: TRBV12-3/TRBV12-4
J: TRBJ2-7
CDR3: CASSSRPSRGEQYF

V: TRBV5-1
J: TRBJ2-7
CDR3: CASSYRDREVEQYF

V: TRBV5-1
J: TRBJ2-1
CDR3: CASRSSGGPSSYNEQFF

V: TRBV7-2
J: TRBJ2-3
CDR3: CASSLVMHTQYF

V: TRBV28
J: TRBJ2-3
CDR3: CASSHSKGRTDTQYF

V: TRBV6-2/TRBV6-3
J: TRBJ2-7
CDR3: CASRIAGDYEQYF

V: TRBV28
J: TRBJ2-1
CDR3: CASSPLSGINEQFF

V: TRBV10-3
J: TRBJ2-1
CDR3: CAISGGGGTYNEQFF

V: TRBV20-1
J: TRBJ2-3
CDR3: CSAKSLVGADTQYF

V: TRBV7-3
J: TRBJ2-2
CDR3: CASSFLAGELFF

V: TRBV2
J: TRBJ2-2
CDR3: CASRGQDTGELFF

V: TRBV12-3/TRBV12-4
J: TRBJ2-5
CDR3: CASSPRGGGETQYF

V: TRBV20-1
J: TRBJ2-1
CDR3: CSARDPGQSSYNEQFF

V: TRBV6-2/TRBV6-3
J: TRBJ2-1
CDR3: CASSGSVAVYEQFF

V: TRBV28
J: TRBJ2-1
CDR3: CASRISSGGSNEQFF

V: TRBV6-5
J: TRBJ2-7
CDR3: CASSYTSGGAYEQYF

V: TRBV9
J: TRBJ2-6
CDR3: CASSVDGRSSGANVLTF

V: TRBV5-1
J: TRBJ1-6
CDR3: CASSPFYRTGGTDSPLHF

V: TRBV14
J: TRBJ2-6
CDR3: CASSQDPGVGANVLTF

V: TRBV6-2/TRBV6-3
J: TRBJ2-3
CDR3: CASSYPSSGGFTDTQYF

V: TRBV28
J: TRBJ2-7
CDR3: CASIPSGGPRYEQYF

V: TRBV21-1
J: TRBJ2-2
CDR3: CASSKGRVSTGELFF

V: TRBV20-1
J: TRBJ2-1
CDR3: CSARAGTRVRNEQFF

V: TRBV4-2
J: TRBJ1-5
CDR3: CASSQEPRNQPQHF

V: TRBV5-6
J: TRBJ2-2
CDR3: CASSFRTNTGELFF

V: TRBV21-1
J: TRBJ2-2
CDR3: CASSREANGDTGELFF

V: TRBV18
J: TRBJ2-7
CDR3: CASSPTGLRGDEQYF

V: TRBV5-1
J: TRBJ2-1
CDR3: CASRKIWGEQFF

V: TRBV6-5
J: TRBJ1-2
CDR3: CASSYRQYSGYTF

V: TRBV7-8
J: TRBJ2-1
CDR3: CASSFQALAGGPLSHEQFF

V: TRBV7-9
J: TRBJ2-3
CDR3: CASSLPESTDTQYF

V: TRBV20-1
J: TRBJ2-3
CDR3: CSAATSGRGDTQYF

V: TRBV19
J: TRBJ2-7
CDR3: CASSPDRDREHEQYF

V: TRBV5-1
J: TRBJ1-1
CDR3: CASSYSRVTTEAFF

V: TRBV2
J: TRBJ1-2
CDR3: CASLGLLRGYTF

V: TRBV6-5
J: TRBJ1-1
CDR3: CASSYAALNTEAFF

V: TRBV13
J: TRBJ1-5
CDR3: CASSLGAGAREPQHF

V: TRBV28
J: TRBJ2-3
CDR3: CASTTGAITDTQYF

V: TRBV14
J: TRBJ2-7
CDR3: CASSQDIRLSYEQYF

V: TRBV7-2
J: TRBJ2-3
CDR3: CASSLDGGTDTQYF

V: TRBV30
J: TRBJ2-1
CDR3: CARRVRGINEQFF